The sequence of this T cell receptor (beta chain) was determined in a study of identical twins. A single record per CDR3 protein comes from TCRdb applying MiXCR to the 5' RACE reads. The top ten clones hold 1.5% to 2% of a sample with some 710,000 distinct CDR3 sequences, approximately 6% of them seen once. Germline values: CDR1 MNHEY, CDR2 SVGAGI. V lost 4 bases, J lost 2 bases, and 7 bases stayed unmatched. The CDR3 contains 18 residues. Study-wide points: The authors drew conclusions from cross-sectional statistical analysis rather than following the same donors. Invariant MAIT and iNKT cells could partly confound zero-insertion analyses. Low generation-probability sequences were in excess among twin-shared out-of-frame alpha sequences.

This clonotype was detected only a few times. What it binds is not known. The receptor was isolated from a man aged 18 to 30 in good health. The chain carries TRBV6-5 and TRBJ2-1; 14 bases are shared with TRBD2. Sequencing was done on a sample of naive T cells sorted from blood. The CDR3 DNA sequence: TGTGCCAGCAGTTCCGTCGTGGGACTAGCGGGAGCCTACAATGAGCAGTTCTTC. Encoded protein: CASSSVVGLAGAYNEQFF.